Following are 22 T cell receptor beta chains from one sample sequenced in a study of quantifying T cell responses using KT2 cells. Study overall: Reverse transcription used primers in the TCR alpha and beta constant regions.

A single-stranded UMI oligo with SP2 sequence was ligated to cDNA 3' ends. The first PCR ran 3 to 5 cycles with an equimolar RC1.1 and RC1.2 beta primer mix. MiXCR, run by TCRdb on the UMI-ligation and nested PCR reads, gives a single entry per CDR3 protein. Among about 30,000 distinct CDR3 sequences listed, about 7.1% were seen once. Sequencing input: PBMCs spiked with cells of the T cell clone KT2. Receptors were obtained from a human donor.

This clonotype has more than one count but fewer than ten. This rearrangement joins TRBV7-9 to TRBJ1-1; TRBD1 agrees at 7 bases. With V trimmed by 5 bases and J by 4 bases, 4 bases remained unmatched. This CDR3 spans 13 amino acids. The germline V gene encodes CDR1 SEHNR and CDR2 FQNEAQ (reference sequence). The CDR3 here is CASSTPGGTEAFF. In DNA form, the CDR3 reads TGTGCCAGCAGCACCCCAGGGGGCACTGAAGCTTTCTTT.

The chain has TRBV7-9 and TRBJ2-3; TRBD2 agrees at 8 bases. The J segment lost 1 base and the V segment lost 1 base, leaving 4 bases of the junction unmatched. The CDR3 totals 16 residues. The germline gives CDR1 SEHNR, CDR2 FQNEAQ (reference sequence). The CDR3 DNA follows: TGTGCCAGCAGCTTAGTACTAGCGGCTCGCACAGATACGCAGTATTTT. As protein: CASSLVLAARTDTQYF.

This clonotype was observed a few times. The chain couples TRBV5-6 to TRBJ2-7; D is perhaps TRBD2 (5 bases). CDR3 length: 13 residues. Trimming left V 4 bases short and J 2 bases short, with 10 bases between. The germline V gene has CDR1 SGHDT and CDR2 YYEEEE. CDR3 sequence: CASSLSGPYEQYF. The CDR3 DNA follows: TGTGCCAGCAGCCTAAGCGGCCCCTACGAGCAGTACTTC.

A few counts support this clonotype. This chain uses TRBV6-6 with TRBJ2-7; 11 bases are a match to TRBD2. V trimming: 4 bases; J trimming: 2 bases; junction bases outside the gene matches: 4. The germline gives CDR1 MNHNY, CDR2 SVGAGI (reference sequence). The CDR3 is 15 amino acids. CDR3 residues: CASSFPTSGAYEQYF. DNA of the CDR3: TGTGCCAGCAGTTTCCCGACTAGCGGGGCCTACGAGCAGTACTTC.

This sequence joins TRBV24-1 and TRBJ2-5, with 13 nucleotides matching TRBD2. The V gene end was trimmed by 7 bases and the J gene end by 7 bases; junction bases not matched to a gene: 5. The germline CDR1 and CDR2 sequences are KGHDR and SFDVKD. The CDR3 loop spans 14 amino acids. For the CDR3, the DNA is TGTGCCACCAGCCGGACTAGCGGGAGTGGGACCCAGTACTTC. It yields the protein CATSRTSGSGTQYF.

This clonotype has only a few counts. CDR3 DNA sequence: TGCGCCAGCAGCTTGGACTTGGAGACCCAGTACTTC. It encodes CASSLDLETQYF. This chain uses TRBV5-1 with TRBJ2-5; no reliable D call. The V gene lost 0 bases and the J gene lost 5 bases, with 5 bases spanning the gap. Germline CDR1 reads SGHRS; CDR2 reads YFSETQ. This CDR3 comprises 12 residues. Variable domain in full (rest from reference TRBV5-1 and TRBJ2-5): KAGVTQTPRYLIKTRGQQVTLSCSPISGHRSVSWYQQTPGQGLQFLFEYFSETQRNKGNFPGRFSGRQFSNSRSEMNVSTLELGDSALYLCASSLDLETQYFGPGTRLLVL.

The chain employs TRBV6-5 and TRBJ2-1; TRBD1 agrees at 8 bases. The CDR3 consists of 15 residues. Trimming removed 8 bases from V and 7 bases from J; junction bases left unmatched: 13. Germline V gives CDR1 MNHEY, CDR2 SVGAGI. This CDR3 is CASGSTRTGRNEQFF. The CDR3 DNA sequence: TGTGCCAGCGGTTCCACGAGGACAGGGAGGAATGAGCAGTTCTTC.

The CDR3: CASTWTSQETQYF. CDR3 nucleotide sequence: TGTGCCAGCACCTGGACTAGTCAAGAGACCCAGTACTTC. The genes are TRBV5-6 and TRBJ2-5; 7 bases match TRBD2. Trimming took 6 bases from V and 2 from J; bases not matched to a gene: 4. Germline-derived CDR1 and CDR2 are SGHDT and YYEEEE. This CDR3 is built from 13 residues. The full variable domain, rest sourced from reference TRBV5-6 and TRBJ2-5, is DAGVTQSPTHLIKTRGQQVTLRCSPKSGHDTVSWYQQALGQGPQFIFQYYEEEERQRGNFPDRFSGHQFPNYSSELNVNALLLGDSALYLCASTWTSQETQYFGPGTRLLVL.

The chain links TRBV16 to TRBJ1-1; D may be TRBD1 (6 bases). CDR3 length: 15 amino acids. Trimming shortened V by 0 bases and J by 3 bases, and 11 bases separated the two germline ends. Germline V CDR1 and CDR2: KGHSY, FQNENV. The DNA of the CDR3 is TGTGCCAGCAGCCAATCGTACAGGGTGGACACTGAAGCTTTCTTT. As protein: CASSQSYRVDTEAFF.

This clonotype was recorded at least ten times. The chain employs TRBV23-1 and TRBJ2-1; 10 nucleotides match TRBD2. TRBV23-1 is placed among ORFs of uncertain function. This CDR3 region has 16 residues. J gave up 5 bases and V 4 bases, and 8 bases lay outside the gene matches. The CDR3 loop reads CASSRFLAGVHNEQFF. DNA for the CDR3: TGCGCCAGCAGTCGCTTCCTAGCGGGAGTTCACAATGAGCAGTTCTTC.

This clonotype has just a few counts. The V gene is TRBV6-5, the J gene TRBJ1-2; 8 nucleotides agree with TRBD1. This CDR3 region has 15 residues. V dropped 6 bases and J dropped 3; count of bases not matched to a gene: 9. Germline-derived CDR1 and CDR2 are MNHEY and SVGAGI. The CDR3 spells CASRMGQVVDYGYTF. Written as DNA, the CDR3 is TGTGCCAGCAGGATGGGACAGGTCGTCGACTATGGCTACACCTTC.

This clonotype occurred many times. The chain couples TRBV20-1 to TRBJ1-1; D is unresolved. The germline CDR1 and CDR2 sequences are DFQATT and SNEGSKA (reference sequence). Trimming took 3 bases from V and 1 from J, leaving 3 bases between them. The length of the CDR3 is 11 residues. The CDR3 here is CSARENTEAFF. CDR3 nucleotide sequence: TGCAGTGCTAGGGAGAACACTGAAGCTTTCTTT.

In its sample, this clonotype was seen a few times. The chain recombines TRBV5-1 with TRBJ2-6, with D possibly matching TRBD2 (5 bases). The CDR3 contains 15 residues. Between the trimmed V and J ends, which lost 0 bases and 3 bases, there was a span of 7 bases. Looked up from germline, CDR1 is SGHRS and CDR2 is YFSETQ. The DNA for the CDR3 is TGCGCCAGCAGCTTGGGAGGGAATGGGGCCAACGTCCTGACTTTC. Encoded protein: CASSLGGNGANVLTF.

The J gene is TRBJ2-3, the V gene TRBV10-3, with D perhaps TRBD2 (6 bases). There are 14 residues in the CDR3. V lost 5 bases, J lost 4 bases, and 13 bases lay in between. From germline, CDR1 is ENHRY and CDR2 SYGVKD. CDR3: CAISRMGGADTQYF. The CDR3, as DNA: TGTGCCATCAGTAGAATGGGAGGCGCAGATACGCAGTATTTT.

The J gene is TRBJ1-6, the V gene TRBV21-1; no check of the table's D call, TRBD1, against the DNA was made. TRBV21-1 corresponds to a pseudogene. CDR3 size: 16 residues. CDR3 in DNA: TGTGCCAGCAGCTACCCCCCGGGAAGTTATAATTCACCCCTCCACTTT. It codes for CASSYPPGSYNSPLHF.

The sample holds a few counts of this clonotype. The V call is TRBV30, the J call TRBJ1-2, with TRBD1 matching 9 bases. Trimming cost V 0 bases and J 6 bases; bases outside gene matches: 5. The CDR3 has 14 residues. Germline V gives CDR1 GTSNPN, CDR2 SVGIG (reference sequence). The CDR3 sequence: CAWSVLGQGNGYTF. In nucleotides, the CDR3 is TGTGCCTGGAGTGTACTCGGACAGGGGAATGGCTACACCTTC.

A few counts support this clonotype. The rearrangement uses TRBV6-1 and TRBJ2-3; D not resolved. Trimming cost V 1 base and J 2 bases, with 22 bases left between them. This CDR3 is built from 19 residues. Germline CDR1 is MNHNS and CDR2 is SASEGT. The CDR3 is CASSEGPWQARRATDTQYF. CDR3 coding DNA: TGTGCCAGCAGTGAAGGTCCTTGGCAGGCCAGACGGGCCACAGATACGCAGTATTTT.

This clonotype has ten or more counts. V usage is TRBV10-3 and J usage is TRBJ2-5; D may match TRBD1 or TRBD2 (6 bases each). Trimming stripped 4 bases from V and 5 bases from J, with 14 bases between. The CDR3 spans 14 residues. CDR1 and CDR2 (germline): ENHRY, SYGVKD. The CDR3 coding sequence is TGTGCCATCAGTGGTGGGGGGCCAGAGGAGACCCAGTACTTC. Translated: CAISGGGPEETQYF.

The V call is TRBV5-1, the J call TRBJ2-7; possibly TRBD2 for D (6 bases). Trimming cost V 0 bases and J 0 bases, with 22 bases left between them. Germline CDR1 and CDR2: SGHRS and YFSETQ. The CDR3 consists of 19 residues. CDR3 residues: CASSLGRRDSRWSSYEQYF. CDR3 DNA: TGCGCCAGCAGCTTGGGCCGGCGGGACTCCCGGTGGAGCTCCTACGAGCAGTACTTC. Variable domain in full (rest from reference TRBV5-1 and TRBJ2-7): KAGVTQTPRYLIKTRGQQVTLSCSPISGHRSVSWYQQTPGQGLQFLFEYFSETQRNKGNFPGRFSGRQFSNSRSEMNVSTLELGDSALYLCASSLGRRDSRWSSYEQYFGPGTRLTVT.

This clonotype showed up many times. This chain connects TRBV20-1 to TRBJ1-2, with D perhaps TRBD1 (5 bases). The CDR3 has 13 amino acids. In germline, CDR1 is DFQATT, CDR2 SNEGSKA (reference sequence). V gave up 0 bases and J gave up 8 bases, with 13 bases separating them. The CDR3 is CSARDRSGFGYTF. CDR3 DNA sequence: TGCAGTGCTAGAGATCGATCAGGGTTCGGCTACACCTTC.

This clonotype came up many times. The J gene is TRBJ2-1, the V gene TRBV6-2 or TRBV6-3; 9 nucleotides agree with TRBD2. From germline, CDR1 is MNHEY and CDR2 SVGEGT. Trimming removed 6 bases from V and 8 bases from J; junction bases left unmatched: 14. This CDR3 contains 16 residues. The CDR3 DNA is TGTGCCAGCAGCCCCACGGGACTAGCTCTTATCGATGAGCAGTTCTTC. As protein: CASSPTGLALIDEQFF.

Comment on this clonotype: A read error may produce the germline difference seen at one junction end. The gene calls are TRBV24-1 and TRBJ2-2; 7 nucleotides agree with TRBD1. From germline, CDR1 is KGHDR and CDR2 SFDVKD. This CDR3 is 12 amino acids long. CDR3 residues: CATTGDTGELLF. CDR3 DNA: TGTGCCACTACAGGGGACACCGGGGAGCTGCTTTTT.